One and the same sample provided the 10 T cell receptor beta chains below, sequenced in a study of post-analysis software for immune sequencing data. Unique molecular identifiers featured in each of the TCR beta cDNA libraries. From the PCR reads, TCRdb called clonotypes with MiXCR, one entry per CDR3 protein. Altogether about 160,000 distinct CDR3 sequences are present, 35% to 40% being singletons, with the ten largest covering under 30%. The sequences come from blood, collected after autologous hematopoietic stem cell transplantation. The receptors stem from a girl between 10 and 17 years old with multiple sclerosis.

This chain uses TRBV27 with TRBJ2-1, with D possibly matching TRBD1 (6 bases). TRBJ2-7 matches the DNA end more closely, so the J call is doubtful. CDR1 and CDR2 (germline): MNHEY, SMNVEV (reference sequence). There are 13 residues in the CDR3. CDR3 protein: CASSLSTGNEQYF. CDR3 bases: TGTGCCAGCAGTCTGTCAACAGGGAATGAGCAGTACTTC.

The chain joins TRBV28 to TRBJ2-1; the D gene could be TRBD1 or TRBD2 (5 bases each). V was pared by 0 bases and J by 1 base, with 7 bases between. Germline assignment: CDR1 MDHEN and CDR2 SYDVKM. CDR3 size: 15 residues. CDR3 residues: CASSLWGESYNEQFF. CDR3 DNA: TGTGCCAGCAGTTTATGGGGGGAGTCCTACAATGAGCAGTTCTTC. The full variable domain, completed using reference TRBV28 and TRBJ2-1, is DVKVTQSSRYLVKRTGEKVFLECVQDMDHENMFWYRQDPGLGLRLIYFSYDVKMKEKGDIPEGYSVSREKKERFSLILESASTNQTSMYLCASSLWGESYNEQFFGPGTRLTVL.

The V call is TRBV9, the J call TRBJ2-1; D is perhaps TRBD2 (5 bases). V gave up 4 bases and J gave up 6 bases, with 14 bases separating them. CDR3 size: 14 residues. Germline V gene lookup returns CDR1 SGDLS and CDR2 YYNGEE. As DNA, the CDR3 is TGTGCCAGCAGCCCTTGGGCGGGCCGCAATGAGCAGTTCTTC. Amino acids: CASSPWAGRNEQFF.

The chain couples TRBV2 to TRBJ1-4; D gene ambiguous. The germline gives CDR1 SNHLY, CDR2 FYNNEI. The CDR3 covers 15 residues. Trimming took 2 bases from V and 3 from J, leaving 10 bases between them. CDR3 amino acids: CASSEPLGANEKLFF. The CDR3 DNA follows: TGTGCCAGCAGTGAACCCCTCGGGGCTAATGAAAAACTGTTTTTT.

V and J are TRBV7-6 and TRBJ2-5, with 9 bases identical to TRBD1. There are 15 residues in the CDR3. The germline CDR1 and CDR2 sequences are SGHVS and FNYEAQ. With 4 bases clipped from V and 0 bases from J, the junction kept 3 bases outside the gene matches. The DNA of the CDR3 is TGTGCCAGCAGCTGGACAGGGGCGTACCAAGAGACCCAGTACTTC. It specifies CASSWTGAYQETQYF.

This chain uses TRBV6-6 with TRBJ2-4; 12 bases align to TRBD2. V was pared by 6 bases and J by 13 bases, with 4 bases of the junction left unmatched. The CDR3 length is 12 residues. Per the germline V gene, CDR1 is MNHNY and CDR2 is SVGAGI (reference sequence). The CDR3 spells CASRLAGGEQYF. The CDR3 coding sequence is TGTGCCAGCAGACTAGCGGGGGGAGAGCAGTACTTC.

The rearrangement links TRBV19 to TRBJ2-3, with 10 positions matching TRBD1. This CDR3 region has 16 residues. CDR1 LNHDA and CDR2 SQIVND come from the germline V gene (reference sequence). V dropped 6 bases and J dropped 0; count of bases not matched to a gene: 6. CDR3 bases: TGTGCCAGTAGAAAGGGACAGGGGACTAGCACAGATACGCAGTATTTT. Translation: CASRKGQGTSTDTQYF. Full variable domain (missing parts from reference TRBV19 and TRBJ2-3): DGGITQSPKYLFRKEGQNVTLSCEQNLNHDAMYWYRQDPGQGLRLIYYSQIVNDFQKGDIAEGYSVSREKKESFPLTVTSAQKNPTAFYLCASRKGQGTSTDTQYFGPGTRLTVL.

The rearrangement joins TRBV3-1 to TRBJ2-5; D is unclear. Trimming took off 4 bases at V and 4 bases at J, with 7 bases between the two ends. There are 12 residues in the CDR3. Germline loops: CDR1 LGHDT, CDR2 YNNKEL (reference sequence). CDR3 nucleotide sequence: TGTGCCAGCAGCCGTAACGGAGAGACCCAGTACTTC. Translating it yields CASSRNGETQYF.

This chain connects TRBV5-1 to TRBJ2-1; D might be TRBD2 (5 bases). Trimming shortened V by 3 bases and J by 0 bases, and 10 bases separated the two germline ends. The CDR3 is 15 residues long. Germline V lookup: CDR1 SGHRS, CDR2 YFSETQ. The CDR3 coding sequence is TGCGCCAGCAGCTGGGGTGCGGGCTCCTACAATGAGCAGTTCTTC. Protein product: CASSWGAGSYNEQFF.

This clonotype turned up a few times. The chain couples TRBV19 to TRBJ2-1, with TRBD2 matching 10 bases. The trim removed 6 bases at V and 2 bases at J, leaving 4 bases unmatched. The CDR3 has 15 residues. The germline CDR1 and CDR2 sequences are LNHDA and SQIVND (reference sequence). The CDR3 DNA reads as TGTGCCAGTAGCCTAGCGGGAGCCCCCTACAATGAGCAGTTCTTC. It specifies CASSLAGAPYNEQFF.